This T cell receptor beta chain stems from a study of long-term antiretroviral therapy in people with HIV. Study as a whole: The immediate-ART recommendation dates to 2015, and the earliest samples predate it by about a decade.

Researchers ran immunoSEQ v3.0 at survey level. Assay: immunoSEQ multiplex PCR; the TCRdb copy retains only in-frame clones and omits some. The sample lists tens of thousands of clones; roughly four fifths were seen once. On this clone itself: Its antigen is not known. The junction does not match germline at one end; this may be a read error.

The CDR3 contains 14 residues. The germline CDR1 and CDR2 sequences are SSHAT and FNYEAQ (reference sequence). Broader study findings: Pre-ART clonal expansion yielded clones that dominated the repertoire at all time points.

The sample in question was unsorted PBMCs, obtained 0.3 years after starting antiretroviral therapy. The chain combines TRBV7-7 with TRBJ2-7; a weak D match, TRBD2 (5 bases). The receptor was isolated from a man younger than 35 with HIV. The CDR3 nucleotides are TGTGCTAGCAGCTTAGCAGGCAGCGGCTACGAGCAGTACTTC. This gives the protein CASSLAGSGYEQYF.